Sequencing of this TCR beta chain was carried out in a study of CD8+CD57+ T cells in acquired aplastic anemia. Study context: Isolated CD4+ and CD8+ cells, once sorted, yielded DNA averaging about 3.2 ug. Whole-study results and caveats: Patients versus controls showed no significant CD8+ Simpson's diversity difference. Patients and controls shared over 25 CD8+ CDR3 sequences.

As for this clonotype: The antigen remains undetermined. The junction differs from germline at one of its ends, possibly a read error.

Genomic DNA was employed as the template in profiling TCR beta VDJ and CDR3. MiXCR, run by TCRdb on the reads, gives a single entry per CDR3 protein. The sample shows about 190,000 distinct CDR3 sequences, less than 70% of them seen only once. The CDR3 covers 15 residues. CDR1 and CDR2 from the germline V gene are MRHNA and SNTAGT. The sequencing sample was made of sorted CD4+, CD8+, or CD8+CD57+ T cells (not recorded which) from PBMCs. The TCR comes from a human donor in good health, serving as a control. The gene calls are TRBV6-4 and TRBJ2-1; D is undetermined. The CDR3 sequence is CANSVDESSYNEQFF. The CDR3 region has the DNA TGTGCCAACAGTGTTGACGAGAGCTCCTACAATGAGCAGTTCTTC.